This paragraph covers one TCR beta chain sequence. This clonotype was observed many times. What this receptor recognizes is not known. It has no much larger one-base neighbor in the sample; base qualities were not kept. This specimen comes from a study of early T cells in non-severe SARS-CoV-2 infection (dated by TCRdb to the early 2020s). Regarding the study in general: Because TCR sequencing relied on bulk RNA taken from unsorted whole blood, pairing of alpha and beta chains was not possible.

CDR1 DFQATT and CDR2 SNEGSKA were looked up in the germline V gene (reference sequence). The germline V and J ends show losses of 3 bases and 8 bases respectively, and no gene match explains 19 bases of the junction. The CDR3 runs 17 amino acids, cysteine and phenylalanine included. Only the CDR3 DNA stays, 51 bases, in frame from base 1. What the authors observed across the whole study: VDJdb matching was skewed toward anti-spike CD8 responses and likely underestimated virus-specific expansions, missing private and CD4 specificities.

Library preparation employed 5' RACE. Instrument used: NextSeq 500. Unique molecular identifiers were attached to individual cDNA molecules in the TCR library protocol so that sequencing error and PCR bias could be corrected. Both TCR alpha and beta chains were sequenced, and tight co-correlation was observed between alpha and beta sequence abundances in each sample. In the paper's pipeline: Decombinator V4 was used to perform V gene, J gene and CDR3 annotation of TCR sequences. TCRs were defined as expanded if a significant change between any two time points was detected under a Poisson model with p below 0.0001. TCR abundances were normalised to the total number of TCRs sequenced per sample and expressed as counts per million. TRAV1-2 paired with TRAJ12, TRAJ20 or TRAJ33 defined MAIT TCRs, while TRAV10 paired with TRAJ18 defined iNKT TCRs. VDJdb, accessed on 1 November 2021, was searched for TCRs annotated for CMV, EBV and SARS-CoV-2, and TCRs annotated for more than one antigen were excluded. Starting from the raw public reads, TCRdb applied fastp trimming at Q25, assembled clones with MiXCR and retained in-frame beta chains. CDR3 protein duplicates are merged, each entry listing the most common genes and DNA. It is TCRdb's table, rather than the study itself, that gives the V and J calls and clone size. The sample records just under 60,000 distinct CDR3 sequences, around 9% of which are singletons. Jointly, the top ten make up 17% of the sample.

This was a case-control study nested in a cohort of healthcare workers in London, UK, who had nasopharyngeal swab PCR tests and blood samples taken every week. Healthcare workers were enrolled in the week of the UK lockdown, from 23 to 31 March 2020, and were followed every week for up to 16 weeks. The sequenced sample consisted of whole blood. This chain joins TRBV20-1 to TRBJ2-1, with 7 bases matching TRBD2. The receptor was isolated from an adult who was a healthcare worker with PCR-confirmed SARS-CoV-2 infection or an uninfected control (not recorded which). The encoded CDR3 is CSARNSLGRRFSDEQFF. The DNA sequence follows: TGCAGTGCTAGGAACTCCCTCGGGAGGAGATTCAGCGATGAGCAGTTCTTC.